This record covers a single T cell receptor beta chain. Sequencing relied on a cDNA template that was reverse transcribed from extracted RNA. TCRdb's copy holds only in-frame clones and misses some; the assay was immunoSEQ multiplex PCR. This repertoire shows about 270,000 clones, 60% found once; its top ten account for 0.93%. Per germline, CDR1 LGHNA and CDR2 YSLEER. Trimming took 0 bases from V and 6 from J, leaving 17 bases between them. The CDR3 runs to 17 residues. The sample comes from a study of CD8+ T cells in alopecia areata. Treatment denoted: oral pan-JAK inhibitor, 5-10 mg twice daily. V gene TRBV4-3 combines with J gene TRBJ2-2; D is uncertain. This sample comprised CD4+ T cells sorted from blood, obtained at roughly week 53, from a patient treated with tofacitinib. The clonotype comes from a human donor with alopecia areata. CDR3 DNA sequence: TGCGCCAGCAGCCAAGATCTGTCCCAGATCGGTCCCGGGGAGCTGTTTTTT. It yields the protein CASSQDLSQIGPGELFF.